This T cell receptor beta chain was captured by sequencing in a study of blood T cell repertoires in COVID-19. TCRdb's table, derived via immunoSEQ multiplex PCR, lists solely in-frame clones and lacks some. The sample includes 60,000 or so clones, over 70% seen only once; the top ten take 10%. This CDR3 is built from 15 residues. Trimming at V came to 2 bases and at J to 3 bases, leaving 7 bases not matched to a gene. From germline, CDR1 is LGHDT and CDR2 YNNKEL (reference sequence). Sequencing input: peripheral blood. The rearrangement links TRBV3-1 (or the pseudogene TRBV3-2) to TRBJ2-7; TRBD2 agrees at 7 bases. The clonotype originates from a man between 25 and 39 years old with COVID-19, enrolled during active disease. The CDR3 region is CASSQRWEGDYEQYF. The CDR3 nucleotides are TGTGCCAGCAGCCAACGTTGGGAGGGTGACTACGAGCAGTACTTC.